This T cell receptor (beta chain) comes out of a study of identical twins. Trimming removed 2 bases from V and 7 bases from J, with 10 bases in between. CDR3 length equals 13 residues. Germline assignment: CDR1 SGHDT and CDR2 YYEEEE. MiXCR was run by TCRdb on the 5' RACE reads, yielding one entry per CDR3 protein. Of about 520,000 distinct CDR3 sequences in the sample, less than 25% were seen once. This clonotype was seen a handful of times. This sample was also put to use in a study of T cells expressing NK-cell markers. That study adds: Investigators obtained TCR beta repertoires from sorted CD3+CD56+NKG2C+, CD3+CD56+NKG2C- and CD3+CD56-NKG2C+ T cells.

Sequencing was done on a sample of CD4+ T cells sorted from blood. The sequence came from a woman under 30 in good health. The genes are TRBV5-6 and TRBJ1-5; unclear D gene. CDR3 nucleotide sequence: TGTGCCAGCAGCTTCGCCACTAGCCAGCCCCAGCATTTT. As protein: CASSFATSQPQHF. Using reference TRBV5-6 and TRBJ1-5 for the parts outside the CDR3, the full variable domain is DAGVTQSPTHLIKTRGQQVTLRCSPKSGHDTVSWYQQALGQGPQFIFQYYEEEERQRGNFPDRFSGHQFPNYSSELNVNALLLGDSALYLCASSFATSQPQHFGDGTRLSIL.